One sample yielded the 21 T cell receptor beta chains listed below, sequenced in a study of T cell repertoires in cytomegalovirus infection. Antigen specificity for these receptors is unknown. TCRdb reanalysed the reads using MiXCR and keeps one entry per CDR3 protein. There are 550,000 to 700,000 distinct CDR3 sequences in the sample; about 39% occur only once, and more than 40% lies in the top ten. Sequenced material: cultured PBMCs, taken from culture after CMV antigen stimulation. The source of these receptors is a human donor in good health (CMV status not recorded). Some clones in this sample may be carry-over from other donors' samples.

The CDR3 is CASSQASGYANTGELFF. CDR3 nucleotide sequence: TGTGCCAGCAGCCAGGCGTCGGGCTACGCGAACACCGGGGAGCTGTTTTTT. The chain links TRBV7-8 to TRBJ2-2; the D is unclear. Trimming removed 5 bases at V and 0 bases at J, with 16 bases between. This CDR3 comprises 17 residues. Germline CDR1 SGHVS, CDR2 FQNEAQ.

The chain employs TRBV19 and TRBJ1-2; TRBD1 is a possible D gene (5 bases). The CDR3 loop spans 13 amino acids. CDR1 and CDR2 from the germline V gene are LNHDA and SQIVND (reference sequence). Trimming pared 6 bases from V and 3 bases from J, leaving 11 bases between. The CDR3 DNA is TGTGCCAGTAGAAGGGGTCCGGACTATGGCTACACCTTC. This encodes CASRRGPDYGYTF. Complete variable domain (other parts from reference TRBV19 and TRBJ1-2): DGGITQSPKYLFRKEGQNVTLSCEQNLNHDAMYWYRQDPGQGLRLIYYSQIVNDFQKGDIAEGYSVSREKKESFPLTVTSAQKNPTAFYLCASRRGPDYGYTFGSGTRLTVV.

The chain is built from TRBV7-1 and TRBJ1-2; weak D call: TRBD1 (5 bases). TRBV7-1 is assigned to the ORF class and has an uncertain function. This CDR3 spans 15 amino acids. Trimming took 3 bases from V and 4 from J, leaving 15 bases between them. The CDR3 nucleotides read TGTGCCAGCAGCTCGACGGGGCAGGGAAGCTATGGCTACACCTTC. It specifies CASSSTGQGSYGYTF.

This clonotype was seen ten or more times. CDR3 nucleotides: TGTGCCAGCAGCCCAACGCTTCCAGGCACAGATACGCAGTATTTT. Protein sequence: CASSPTLPGTDTQYF. This rearrangement joins TRBV7-2 to TRBJ2-3; D is undetermined. The CDR3 spans 15 residues. Trimming stripped 5 bases from V and 1 base from J, with 13 bases between. CDR1 SGHTA and CDR2 FQGNSA come from the germline V gene.

This clonotype was seen more than once but under ten times. V and J are TRBV5-1 and TRBJ2-2, with D possibly being TRBD2 (5 bases). Trimming shortened V by 2 bases and J by 4 bases, and 12 bases separated the two germline ends. Germline V gives CDR1 SGHRS, CDR2 YFSETQ. The CDR3 consists of 15 residues. The CDR3 coding sequence is TGCGCCAGCAGCTTCGGGGAAATGGGCACCGGGGAGCTGTTTTTT. It translates to CASSFGEMGTGELFF.

The chain employs TRBV12-3 or TRBV12-4 and TRBJ1-1; D uncertain. CDR3 size: 10 residues. V lost 6 bases and J lost 8, with 7 bases in between. The CDR3 region is CASRKPEAFF. The CDR3 DNA is TGTGCCAGCAGGAAACCAGAAGCTTTCTTT.

The sample holds a few counts of this clonotype. The V gene is TRBV7-2, the J gene TRBJ1-5; weak D call: TRBD1 (5 bases). CDR1 SGHTA and CDR2 FQGNSA come from the germline V gene. V was pared by 10 bases and J by 6 bases, with 13 bases between. The CDR3 contains 12 residues. The CDR3 nucleotides are TGTGCCATCGGGGAGGGGCGTCAGCCCCAGCATTTT. Its protein product is CAIGEGRQPQHF.

This clonotype has just a few counts. V and J are TRBV7-2 and TRBJ2-3; 8 bases are shared with TRBD2. V lost 1 base and J lost 2; bases outside the gene matches: 5. Germline V gene sequence: CDR1 SGHTA, CDR2 FQGNSA. The CDR3 spans 16 residues. The CDR3 reads CASSLVGGGLTDTQYF. The CDR3 bases are TGTGCCAGCAGCTTAGTCGGGGGGGGACTCACAGATACGCAGTATTTT.

The chain uses TRBV7-2 and TRBJ2-7; D may be TRBD1 (5 bases). CDR1 SGHTA and CDR2 FQGNSA come from the germline V gene. With 1 base removed from V and 2 bases from J, the gap between germline ends came to 9 bases. This CDR3 has 14 residues. CDR3 nucleotide sequence: TGTGCCAGCAGCTTAGGACAGTCCCCCTACGAGCAGTACTTC. It encodes CASSLGQSPYEQYF. The variable domain in full, with the rest retrieved from reference TRBV7-2 and TRBJ2-7, is GAGVSQSPSNKVTEKGKDVELRCDPISGHTALYWYRQSLGQGLEFLIYFQGNSAPDKSGLPSDRFSAERTGGSVSTLTIQRTQQEDSAVYLCASSLGQSPYEQYFGPGTRLTVT.

The V call is TRBV29-1, the J call TRBJ1-1; D remains unclear. V was cut by 4 bases and J by 3 bases, with 12 bases left in between. CDR1 is SQVTM, CDR2 ANQGSEA, per germline. The CDR3 spans 13 residues. The CDR3 spells CSVGSGGDTEAFF. The DNA for the CDR3 is TGCAGCGTTGGGTCGGGTGGGGACACTGAAGCTTTCTTT.

The gene calls are TRBV6-6 and TRBJ1-1; maybe TRBD1 (6 bases). Germline values: CDR1 MNHNY, CDR2 SVGAGI (reference sequence). V was cut by 6 bases and J by 4 bases, with 21 bases left in between. The CDR3 contains 16 residues. The CDR3: CASSLTGAQRTTEAFF. In DNA, the CDR3 is TGTGCCAGCAGCCTGACAGGAGCCCAGCGGACCACTGAAGCTTTCTTT.

This clonotype was detected many times. The chain links TRBV7-9 to TRBJ2-2, with D uncertain. V was cut by 1 base and J by 2 bases, with 5 bases left in between. CDR3 length: 14 residues. Germline V lookup: CDR1 SEHNR, CDR2 FQNEAQ (reference sequence). The CDR3, as DNA: TGTGCCAGCAGCTTAGACGGAAACACCGGGGAGCTGTTTTTT. It codes for CASSLDGNTGELFF.

This sequence joins TRBV7-2 and TRBJ2-5, with 12 positions matching TRBD2. This CDR3 spans 18 amino acids. Germline V CDR1 and CDR2: SGHTA, FQGNSA. V was pared by 0 bases and J by 5 bases, with 10 bases of the junction left unmatched. The CDR3 region has the DNA TGTGCCAGCAGCTTAGCGCGGCTAGCGGGAGGGTCTGGGGAGACCCAGTACTTC. Protein sequence: CASSLARLAGGSGETQYF.

The rearrangement uses TRBV20-1 and TRBJ1-5; D remains ambiguous. Trimming took off 6 bases at V and 1 base at J, with 13 bases between the two ends. CDR1 is DFQATT and CDR2 is SNEGSKA in the germline V gene (reference sequence). The CDR3 runs to 14 residues. For the CDR3, the DNA is TGCAGTGCGGCGGACGTTATAAGCAATCAGCCCCAGCATTTT. Its translation: CSAADVISNQPQHF.

There are a few counts of this clonotype. J is TRBJ2-4 and V is TRBV5-4, with 7 nucleotides matching TRBD1. In germline, CDR1 is SGHNT, CDR2 YYREEE (reference sequence). J was trimmed by 8 bases and V by 4 bases; bases with no gene match: 21. This CDR3 contains 18 residues. CDR3 sequence reads: CASSHPEDRQTSRYIQYF. The CDR3 DNA sequence: TGTGCCAGCAGCCACCCAGAGGACAGGCAGACCTCCCGTTACATTCAGTACTTC. The variable domain in full, completed from reference TRBV5-4 and TRBJ2-4, reads ETGVTQSPTHLIKTRGQQVTLRCSSQSGHNTVSWYQQALGQGPQFIFQYYREEENGRGNFPPRFSGLQFPNYSSELNVNALELDDSALYLCASSHPEDRQTSRYIQYFGAGTRLSVL.

Regarding this clonotype: A much larger clone lies one base from this, so it may be a read error. This chain uses TRBV7-6 with TRBJ1-2; D is unclear. V lost 5 bases and J lost 4, with 5 bases in between. CDR3 length: 11 amino acids. Germline CDR1 SGHVS, CDR2 FNYEAQ. The CDR3: CASSRSYGYTF. For the CDR3, the DNA is TGTGCCAGCAGCCGGAGCTATGGCTACACCTTC.

This clonotype has more than one count but fewer than ten. At one end the junction does not follow the germline gene, possibly because of a read error. The CDR3 nucleotides are TGTGCCAGCAGCTTAGATATAGCGGGCGGCACAGGTACGCAGTATTTT. Protein product: CASSLDIAGGTGTQYF. This chain uses TRBV7-2 with TRBJ2-3; 7 bases match TRBD2. In germline, CDR1 is SGHTA, CDR2 FQGNSA. The CDR3 spans 16 residues.

This clonotype has only a few counts. The chain joins TRBV28 to TRBJ2-7, with D possibly matching TRBD1 (5 bases). This CDR3 is built from 14 residues. Trimming stripped 7 bases from V and 3 bases from J, with 16 bases between. CDR1 and CDR2 (germline): MDHEN, SYDVKM. The DNA of the CDR3 is TGTGCCAGCATCCCGACAGTTGGTAACTACGAGCAGTACTTC. Residues: CASIPTVGNYEQYF.

This rearrangement joins TRBV7-2 to TRBJ1-2; no clear D. The CDR3 sequence is 10 residues long. CDR1 and CDR2 (germline): SGHTA, FQGNSA. CDR3 sequence reads: CAIGNYGYTF. The CDR3, as DNA: TGTGCAATAGGGAACTATGGCTACACCTTC. Full variable domain (remainder filled in from reference TRBV7-2 and TRBJ1-2): GAGVSQSPSNKVTEKGKDVELRCDPISGHTALYWYRQSLGQGLEFLIYFQGNSAPDKSGLPSDRFSAERTGGSVSTLTIQRTQQEDSAVYLCAIGNYGYTFGSGTRLTVV.

J is TRBJ2-7 and V is TRBV4-1, with a tentative D call TRBD2 (5 bases). The V end was cut by 8 bases, the J end by 2 bases, with 19 bases between. The CDR3 is 15 amino acids. Germline CDR1 and CDR2: MGHRA and YSYEKL. Here the CDR3 DNA reads TGCGCCAGCCCTGGGAGAGGTGGGAAAACCTACGAGCAGTACTTC. As protein: CASPGRGGKTYEQYF.

This clonotype was observed a single time. The chain recombines TRBV29-1 with TRBJ2-7; TRBD2 aligns across 12 bases. The length of the CDR3 is 16 residues. The J segment lost 2 bases and the V segment lost 3 bases, leaving 8 bases of the junction unmatched. The germline V gene has CDR1 SQVTM and CDR2 ANQGSEA. This CDR3 is CSVEGTASGGAYEQYF. The DNA for the CDR3 is TGCAGCGTTGAGGGGACTGCTAGCGGGGGGGCCTACGAGCAGTACTTC.